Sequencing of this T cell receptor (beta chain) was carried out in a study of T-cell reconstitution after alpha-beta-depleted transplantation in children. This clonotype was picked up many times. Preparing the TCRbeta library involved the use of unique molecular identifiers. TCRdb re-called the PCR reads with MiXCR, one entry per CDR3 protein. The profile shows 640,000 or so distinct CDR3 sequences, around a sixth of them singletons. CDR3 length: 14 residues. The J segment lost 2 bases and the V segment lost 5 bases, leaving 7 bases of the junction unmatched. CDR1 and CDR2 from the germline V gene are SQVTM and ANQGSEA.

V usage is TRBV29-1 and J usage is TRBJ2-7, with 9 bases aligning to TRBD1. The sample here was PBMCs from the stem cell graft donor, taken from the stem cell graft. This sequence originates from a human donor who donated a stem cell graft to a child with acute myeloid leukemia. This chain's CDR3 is CSVRKDRGAYEQYF. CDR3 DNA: TGCAGCGTTCGGAAGGACAGGGGCGCCTACGAGCAGTACTTC.